Below, 29 T cell receptor beta chains from the same sample are listed, as sequenced in a study of cytomegalovirus exposure and HLA in healthy donors. Both 60 Vbeta primers and 13 Jbeta primers went into the PCR. Assay used: immunoSEQ multiplex PCR; TCRdb lists only in-frame clones, some missing. Of around 190,000 clones in the sample, 70% to 75% were seen once. Sequenced material: PBMCs. The receptors come from a man aged 25 to 45 in good health and CMV-seropositive.

In the case of this clone: A junction end diverges from the germline sequence, so it may reflect a read error. The V and J genes are TRBV14 and TRBJ1-4, with 10 bases that match TRBD1. CDR1 is SGHDN and CDR2 is FVKESK in the germline V gene. This CDR3 is 19 amino acids long. The CDR3 is CASSRRPQGQGNSKEKLFF. In nucleotides, the CDR3 is TGTGCCAGCAGCCGCCGTCCTCAGGGACAGGGGAATTCTAAGGAAAAACTGTTTTTT.

The chain uses TRBV19 and TRBJ2-1, with 12 bases lining up with TRBD2. Germline trimming cut 4 bases from V and 8 bases from J; bases unmatched to any gene: 9. This CDR3 has 16 amino acids. Germline assignment: CDR1 LNHDA and CDR2 SQIVND (reference sequence). CDR3 nucleotides: TGTGCCAGTAGTACCACCGGACTAGCGGGAAGGTATGAGCAGTTCTTC. Translation gives CASSTTGLAGRYEQFF.

This clone has just a few counts. The V gene is TRBV19, the J gene TRBJ2-7; 7 bases are shared with TRBD1. Germline CDR1 is LNHDA and CDR2 is SQIVND (reference sequence). The V gene end was trimmed by 6 bases and the J gene end by 2 bases; junction bases not matched to a gene: 7. This CDR3 spans 14 amino acids. The CDR3 region is CASSPDRDPYEQYF. DNA for the CDR3: TGTGCCAGTAGCCCCGACAGGGACCCCTACGAGCAGTACTTC.

This chain uses TRBV9 with TRBJ1-3; the match to TRBD1 covers 7 bases. Trimming removed 3 bases from V and 0 bases from J; junction bases left unmatched: 6. Germline assignment: CDR1 SGDLS and CDR2 YYNGEE. The CDR3 has 16 residues. The CDR3 DNA is TGTGCCAGCAGCGGGTTGGGACAGAGCTCTGGAAACACCATATATTTT. Protein: CASSGLGQSSGNTIYF. The full variable domain, with the rest looked up from reference TRBV9 and TRBJ1-3, is DSGVTQTPKHLITATGQRVTLRCSPRSGDLSVYWYQQSLDQGLQFLIQYYNGEERAKGNILERFSAQQFPDLHSELNLSSLELGDSALYFCASSGLGQSSGNTIYFGEGSWLTVV.

This chain joins TRBV2 and TRBJ2-5, with D tentatively TRBD2 (6 bases). Trimming pared 5 bases from V and 4 bases from J, leaving 17 bases between. CDR1 and CDR2 from the germline V gene are SNHLY and FYNNEI. The CDR3 sequence is 15 residues long. CDR3 region: CASSRSGTGRETQYF. The CDR3 coding sequence is TGTGCCAGCAGTAGGTCCGGGACCGGGAGAGAGACCCAGTACTTC. Full variable domain (remainder filled in from reference TRBV2 and TRBJ2-5): EPEVTQTPSHQVTQMGQEVILRCVPISNHLYFYWYRQILGQKVEFLVSFYNNEISEKSEIFDDQFSVERPDGSNFTLKIRSTKLEDSAMYFCASSRSGTGRETQYFGPGTRLLVL.

The J gene is TRBJ1-5, the V gene TRBV28; a weak D match, TRBD1 (6 bases). Germline values: CDR1 MDHEN, CDR2 SYDVKM. V shed 6 bases and J shed 6 bases, with 9 bases lying between them. The CDR3 consists of 12 residues. The CDR3 nucleotides read TGTGCCAGCAGGCAGGGGAGTCAGCCCCAGCATTTT. Protein sequence: CASRQGSQPQHF.

This clone has ten or more counts. The CDR3 DNA reads as TGTGCCAGCAGGCTTGAGGGGGATCCTAACTATGGCTACACCTTC. As protein: CASRLEGDPNYGYTF. The V gene is TRBV5-4, the J gene TRBJ1-2, with D possibly being TRBD1 (6 bases). The V end lost 5 bases, the J end lost 0 bases, and 14 bases lay between the germline ends. There are 15 residues in the CDR3. Per the germline V gene, CDR1 is SGHNT and CDR2 is YYREEE (reference sequence).

In DNA, the CDR3 is TGTGCCATCAGTGATGCCACAGGGGCAGGGGAGACCCAGTACTTC. Its protein is CAISDATGAGETQYF. This chain connects TRBV10-3 to TRBJ2-5, with 7 bases identical to TRBD1. The CDR3 is made up of 15 amino acids. The trim removed 3 bases at V and 5 bases at J, leaving 9 bases unmatched. In germline, CDR1 is ENHRY, CDR2 SYGVKD.

V gene TRBV4-3 combines with J gene TRBJ2-3; 16 bases align to TRBD2. Germline CDR1 LGHNA, CDR2 YSLEER. The trim removed 0 bases at V and 6 bases at J, leaving 6 bases unmatched. This CDR3 contains 18 residues. The CDR3 is CASSQEGLAGGSGDTQYF. The CDR3 DNA reads as TGCGCCAGCAGCCAAGAGGGACTAGCGGGAGGGTCCGGGGATACGCAGTATTTT.

This chain uses TRBV25-1 with TRBJ2-7; TRBD2 matches 11 bases. The V segment lost 4 bases and the J segment 6 bases; nucleotides outside the gene matches: 5. Germline V gene sequence: CDR1 MGHDK, CDR2 SYGVNS. The CDR3 spans 14 residues. The CDR3 bases are TGTGCCAGCAGTGGTAGCGGGAGGGCCGGCGAGCAGTACTTC. Amino acid sequence: CASSGSGRAGEQYF.

This chain uses TRBV7-2 with TRBJ1-1, with 7 bases identical to TRBD1. Looked up from germline, CDR1 is SGHTA and CDR2 is FQGNSA. The ends lost 5 bases at V and 8 bases at J; junction bases unmatched: 8. CDR3 length: 13 residues. Written as DNA, the CDR3 is TGTGCCAGCAGCCCGACAGGGCCGGTCGAAGCTTTCTTT. Translation: CASSPTGPVEAFF.

Concerning this clone itself: This sample also contains other DNA sequences that code for the same CDR3. Here the CDR3 reads CASRKGQGGNYGYTF. The CDR3 DNA follows: TGCGCCAGCAGGAAAGGACAGGGAGGGAACTATGGCTACACCTTC. The chain couples TRBV4-3 to TRBJ1-2; 8 bases line up with TRBD1. CDR1 and CDR2 from the germline V gene are LGHNA and YSLEER. J lost 2 bases, V lost 6 bases, and 8 bases had no gene match. The CDR3 extends over 15 amino acids.

V usage is TRBV6-5 and J usage is TRBJ2-1; 10 bases align to TRBD2. CDR1 and CDR2 (germline): MNHEY, SVGAGI. The length of the CDR3 is 16 residues. V was pared by 4 bases and J by 7 bases, with 10 bases of the junction left unmatched. The CDR3 coding sequence is TGTGCCAGCAGTTCTCCCCAGCGGGGGGGTTGGAATGAGCAGTTCTTC. It translates to CASSSPQRGGWNEQFF.

The chain recombines TRBV4-1 with TRBJ2-1; D is possibly TRBD1 (6 bases). The CDR3 loop spans 16 amino acids. The germline V gene has CDR1 MGHRA and CDR2 YSYEKL. Trimming cost V 0 bases and J 6 bases, with 15 bases left between them. The CDR3 protein is CASSQEGASWGNEQFF. The CDR3 nucleotides read TGCGCCAGCAGCCAAGAGGGGGCTAGTTGGGGCAATGAGCAGTTCTTC.

This chain links TRBV4-3 with TRBJ1-1; weak D call: TRBD1 (5 bases). The CDR3 extends over 15 amino acids. Germline assignment: CDR1 LGHNA and CDR2 YSLEER. V shed 6 bases and J shed 2 bases, with 16 bases lying between them. CDR3 bases: TGCGCCAGCAGTCAAACTAATCAGGGAAACACTGAAGCTTTCTTT. Translation: CASSQTNQGNTEAFF.

The J gene is TRBJ2-7, the V gene TRBV6-1; possible D gene TRBD1, 6 bases. This CDR3 region has 13 residues. The germline gives CDR1 MNHNS, CDR2 SASEGT. Trimming removed 6 bases from V and 3 bases from J, with 12 bases in between. CDR3 bases: TGTGCCAGCAGAGGGACACCACTCTACGAGCAGTACTTC. It encodes CASRGTPLYEQYF.

Note on this clone: A read error may account for a junction end that differs from germline. The chain couples TRBV11-2 to TRBJ2-5; TRBD2 matches at 7 bases. CDR1 is SGHAT and CDR2 is FQNNGV in the germline V gene. This CDR3 has 13 residues. The chain's CDR3 is CASSSGWRETQHF. For the CDR3, the DNA is TGTGCCAGCAGCTCGGGGTGGCGGGAGACCCAGCACTTC. Based on the CDR3 plus reference TRBV11-2 and TRBJ2-5, the full variable domain is EAGVAQSPRYKIIEKRQSVAFWCNPISGHATLYWYQQILGQGPKLLIQFQNNGVVDDSQLPKDRFSAERLKGVDSTLKIQPAKLEDSAVYLCASSSGWRETQHFGPGTRLLVL.

The V call is TRBV19, the J call TRBJ2-1, with TRBD2 matching 8 bases. After removal of 10 bases from V and 6 bases from J, the junction contained 14 bases not matched to a gene. There are 15 residues in the CDR3. CDR1 LNHDA and CDR2 SQIVND come from the germline V gene (reference sequence). The CDR3 sequence: CAISSGLATINEQFF. The CDR3 nucleotides read TGTGCCATATCCTCAGGACTAGCAACTATCAATGAGCAGTTCTTC.

The rearrangement joins TRBV6-5 to TRBJ2-7; 9 bases are a match to TRBD1. The CDR3 has 14 residues. In germline, CDR1 is MNHEY, CDR2 SVGAGI. J gave up 7 bases and V 2 bases, and 6 bases lay outside the gene matches. CDR3 sequence (DNA): TGTGCCAGCAGTTACGCACAGGGGGCGGGGGAGCAGTACTTC. Encoded protein: CASSYAQGAGEQYF.

This chain uses TRBV28 with TRBJ2-1; D is undetermined. This CDR3 comprises 12 residues. Germline CDR1 MDHEN, CDR2 SYDVKM. The ends were cut back, 6 bases at V and 11 bases at J, with 14 bases in the middle. The CDR3 coding sequence is TGTGCCAGCAGAACTCCCCTCAAACAGCAGTTCTTC. Amino acid sequence: CASRTPLKQQFF.

V usage is TRBV15 and J usage is TRBJ2-7; 8 nucleotides align to TRBD2. This CDR3 has 16 amino acids. V was clipped by 0 bases and J by 3 bases; unmatched bases: 7. The germline CDR1 and CDR2 sequences are LNHNV and YYDKDF (reference sequence). CDR3 amino acids: CATSRESTSVGYEQYF. The CDR3 nucleotides are TGTGCCACCAGCAGAGAGTCGACTAGCGTAGGCTACGAGCAGTACTTC. The variable domain in full, completed from reference TRBV15 and TRBJ2-7, reads DAMVIQNPRYQVTQFGKPVTLSCSQTLNHNVMYWYQQKSSQAPKLLFHYYDKDFNNEADTPDNFQSRRPNTSFCFLDIRSPGLGDTAMYLCATSRESTSVGYEQYFGPGTRLTVT.

The gene calls are TRBV6-5 and TRBJ2-7; tentatively, D is TRBD2 (7 bases). This CDR3 is built from 15 residues. Germline CDR1 is MNHEY and CDR2 is SVGAGI. Trimming took 2 bases from V and 3 from J, leaving 14 bases between them. The CDR3 protein is CASSYRGGGNYEQYF. The CDR3 nucleotides are TGTGCCAGCAGTTACCGCGGGGGCGGGAACTACGAGCAGTACTTC.

This sequence joins TRBV2 and TRBJ1-1, with D possibly matching TRBD1 (5 bases). The germline V gene encodes CDR1 SNHLY and CDR2 FYNNEI. The CDR3 totals 13 residues. V lost 5 bases to trimming and J lost 10 bases, with 17 bases between them. Here the CDR3 reads CASSRRGSVGAFF. The CDR3 DNA follows: TGTGCCAGCAGTAGGAGGGGATCTGTGGGAGCTTTCTTT.

The chain has TRBV19 and TRBJ1-1, with a possible D match to TRBD1 (5 bases). The CDR3 runs 14 residues. V was pared by 2 bases and J by 8 bases, with 15 bases between. The germline gives CDR1 LNHDA, CDR2 SQIVND (reference sequence). This CDR3 is CASSIYLGGYEAFF. CDR3 bases: TGTGCCAGTAGTATATATCTGGGGGGATACGAAGCTTTCTTT.

The genes are TRBV6-9 and TRBJ1-1; D is uncertain. V was shortened by 2 bases and J by 0 bases, with 22 bases between the two germline ends. The CDR3 sequence is 19 residues long. The germline CDR1 and CDR2 sequences are MNHGY and SVAAGI. CDR3 sequence (DNA): TGTGCCAGCAGTTATCTTGCTGTTCGCCTGGGCTGCATGAACACTGAAGCTTTCTTT. This codes for CASSYLAVRLGCMNTEAFF.

The chain joins TRBV19 to TRBJ2-2; 12 nucleotides line up with TRBD2. This CDR3 is built from 19 residues. The V gene end was trimmed by 3 bases and the J gene end by 5 bases; junction bases not matched to a gene: 13. Germline V CDR1 and CDR2: LNHDA, SQIVND (reference sequence). The CDR3 region is CASSIPFLTSGRTTGELFF. DNA for the CDR3: TGTGCCAGTAGTATCCCGTTTCTGACTAGCGGGAGAACTACCGGGGAGCTGTTTTTT. The entire variable domain, with the rest obtained from reference TRBV19 and TRBJ2-2, is as follows: DGGITQSPKYLFRKEGQNVTLSCEQNLNHDAMYWYRQDPGQGLRLIYYSQIVNDFQKGDIAEGYSVSREKKESFPLTVTSAQKNPTAFYLCASSIPFLTSGRTTGELFFGEGSRLTVL.

In regard to this clone: At one end the junction does not follow the germline gene, possibly because of a read error. This chain uses TRBV6-1 with TRBJ1-3; D may be TRBD1 (6 bases). The CDR3 contains 14 residues. The germline V gene encodes CDR1 MNHNS and CDR2 SASEGT. The CDR3 is CASREAGAGNTIYF. The CDR3 DNA reads as TGTGCCAGCAGGGAAGCAGGGGCTGGAAACACCATATATTTT.

The rearrangement uses TRBV9 and TRBJ2-6; no definite D call. From germline, CDR1 is SGDLS and CDR2 YYNGEE. Trimming left V 5 bases short and J 2 bases short, with 11 bases between. The CDR3 length is 15 residues. CDR3 sequence reads: CASSDLQTGANVLTF. The CDR3 nucleotides read TGTGCCAGCAGTGATTTACAGACTGGGGCCAACGTCCTGACTTTC. Variable domain in full (rest from reference TRBV9 and TRBJ2-6): DSGVTQTPKHLITATGQRVTLRCSPRSGDLSVYWYQQSLDQGLQFLIQYYNGEERAKGNILERFSAQQFPDLHSELNLSSLELGDSALYFCASSDLQTGANVLTFGAGSRLTVL.

The gene calls are TRBV10-3 and TRBJ1-5; D is uncertain. The germline V gene has CDR1 ENHRY and CDR2 SYGVKD. The CDR3 contains 12 residues. The ends were cut back, 10 bases at V and 4 bases at J, with 11 bases in the middle. CDR3 region: CASGLANQPQHF. As DNA, the CDR3 is TGTGCCAGCGGCCTTGCGAATCAGCCCCAGCATTTT.